This T cell receptor (beta chain) was identified in a study of pediatric ulcerative colitis. During colonoscopy, one to two rectal pinch biopsies were collected. The survey-level immunoSEQ assay was used. Sequencing depth was up to 500,000 reads per sample. Repertoires were generated with immunoSEQ multiplex PCR, while TCRdb's copy carries only in-frame clones and drops some. Among 20,000 to 30,000 clones listed, 70% to 75% were seen once. With 3 bases clipped from V and 4 bases from J, the junction kept 6 bases outside the gene matches. Germline CDR1 KGHSH, CDR2 LQKENI. This CDR3 contains 15 residues.

The chain joins TRBV18 to TRBJ2-5, with 9 bases lining up with TRBD2. Sequenced material: gut tissue. This sequence was found in a boy younger than 18 with severe ulcerative colitis. The CDR3 DNA reads as TGTGCCAGCTCACCCCGAGTAGCGGGAGCAGAGACCCAGTACTTC. As protein: CASSPRVAGAETQYF. The complete variable domain, with remaining parts taken from reference TRBV18 and TRBJ2-5, reads NAGVMQNPRHLVRRRGQEARLRCSPMKGHSHVYWYRQLPEEGLKFMVYLQKENIIDESGMPKERFSAEFPKEGPSILRIQQVVRGDSAAYFCASSPRVAGAETQYFGPGTRLLVL.